Presented here are 21 T cell receptor beta chains from one specimen sequenced in a study of T cell repertoires in cytomegalovirus infection. TCRdb reprocessed the reads with MiXCR, giving one entry per CDR3 protein. The table lists 560,000 or so distinct CDR3 sequences, 16% of them singletons. The sequenced sample consisted of CD8+ T cells from PBMCs. These receptors were obtained from a human donor in good health (CMV status not recorded). Some clones in this sample may be carry-over from other donors' samples.

This clonotype was counted many times. This chain joins TRBV28 and TRBJ1-2; D is perhaps TRBD1 (6 bases). CDR3 length: 15 amino acids. Germline loops: CDR1 MDHEN, CDR2 SYDVKM. V lost 2 bases to trimming and J lost 2 bases, with 12 bases between them. CDR3 DNA sequence: TGTGCCAGCAGTTTAAAGGGGGGGAGGAACTATGGCTACACCTTC. This translates into CASSLKGGRNYGYTF.

The CDR3 loop is CASSFGAGSTDTQYF. CDR3 nucleotides: TGTGCCAGCAGCTTCGGGGCGGGAAGCACAGATACGCAGTATTTT. The chain couples TRBV9 to TRBJ2-3, with a tentative D call TRBD2 (6 bases). Looked up from germline, CDR1 is SGDLS and CDR2 is YYNGEE. The V end was cut by 4 bases, the J end by 0 bases, with 12 bases between. The CDR3 consists of 15 residues.

The chain links TRBV5-1 to TRBJ2-2; 8 bases are a match to TRBD1. V shed 1 base and J 4 bases; nucleotides not matched to a gene: 6. Germline V lookup: CDR1 SGHRS, CDR2 YFSETQ. This CDR3 contains 16 residues. The CDR3 loop reads CASSLSGQGITGELFF. CDR3 DNA: TGCGCCAGCAGCTTGTCCGGACAGGGTATCACCGGGGAGCTGTTTTTT.

This clonotype was recorded a few times. The chain has TRBV27 and TRBJ1-2, with 12 bases identical to TRBD1. This CDR3 has 19 residues. Germline V gene data show CDR1 as MNHEY and CDR2 as SMNVEV (reference sequence). The junction had 18 bases not matched to a gene; V was cut back by 3 bases and J by 7 bases. CDR3 in amino acids: CASSFMRRDRGLQLSGYTF. The CDR3 DNA is TGTGCCAGCAGTTTTATGAGACGGGACAGGGGGCTCCAACTTAGTGGCTACACCTTC.

This clonotype came up many times. The rearrangement uses TRBV7-9 and TRBJ1-1; possible D gene TRBD1, 5 bases. V lost 6 bases to trimming and J lost 0 bases, with 14 bases between them. CDR3 length: 15 residues. CDR1 is SEHNR and CDR2 is FQNEAQ in the germline V gene (reference sequence). The CDR3 loop reads CASSNHQGMNTEAFF. CDR3 bases: TGTGCCAGCAGTAATCATCAGGGTATGAACACTGAAGCTTTCTTT. The whole variable domain, filled in from reference TRBV7-9 and TRBJ1-1, reads DTGVSQNPRHKITKRGQNVTFRCDPISEHNRLYWYRQTLGQGPEFLTYFQNEAQLEKSRLLSDRFSAERPKGSFSTLEIQRTEQGDSAMYLCASSNHQGMNTEAFFGQGTRLTVV.

This clonotype has ten or more counts. V usage is TRBV29-1 and J usage is TRBJ1-2; D is unclear. The CDR3 totals 15 residues. Germline loops: CDR1 SQVTM, CDR2 ANQGSEA. V lost 2 bases and J 9 bases, leaving 22 bases between the germline ends. CDR3 nucleotide sequence: TGCAGCGTTGAACTAGTACGGGCAGCAACAAGTAGCTACACCTTC. Translation: CSVELVRAATSSYTF. Drawing the rest from reference TRBV29-1 and TRBJ1-2, the complete variable domain is SAVISQKPSRDICQRGTSLTIQCQVDSQVTMMFWYRQQPGQSLTLIATANQGSEATYESGFVIDKFPISRPNLTFSTLTVSNMSPEDSSIYLCSVELVRAATSSYTFGSGTRLTVV.

This clonotype was picked up many times. V usage is TRBV6-6 and J usage is TRBJ2-2, with D possibly called TRBD1 or TRBD2 (6 bases each). V lost 2 bases, J lost 6 bases, and 19 bases lay in between. CDR1 MNHNY and CDR2 SVGAGI come from the germline V gene (reference sequence). CDR3 size: 17 residues. This chain's CDR3 is CASSYPVSGAFPGELFF. In DNA, the CDR3 is TGTGCCAGCAGTTACCCTGTTTCGGGGGCCTTCCCCGGGGAGCTGTTTTTT.

In the case of this clonotype: This may stem from a read error, because a much larger clone lies one nucleotide away. V gene TRBV7-3 combines with J gene TRBJ1-1; D is perhaps TRBD1 (5 bases). The CDR3 is 13 residues long. Germline V gives CDR1 SGHTA, CDR2 FQGTGA. CDR3 nucleotides: TGTGCCAGCAGCTCCGGACTGGACACTGAAGCTGTCTTT. This codes for CASSSGLDTEAVF.

The sample holds a few counts of this clonotype. The gene calls are TRBV11-2 and TRBJ2-7, with a tentative D call TRBD2 (5 bases). Germline CDR1 is SGHAT and CDR2 is FQNNGV. The CDR3 contains 13 residues. Trimming took off 1 base at V and 5 bases at J, with 9 bases between the two ends. CDR3 sequence reads: CASSLARGNEQYF. The CDR3 DNA reads TGTGCCAGCAGCTTAGCCCGGGGAAACGAGCAGTACTTC.

This clonotype showed up just a few times. The chain employs TRBV6-2 or TRBV6-3 and TRBJ1-1, with D unclear. The CDR3 consists of 18 residues. V was cut by 4 bases and J by 4 bases, with 25 bases left in between. Per the germline V gene, CDR1 is MNHEY and CDR2 is SVGEGT. The CDR3 is CASSSPLKTRKRGTEAFF. As DNA, the CDR3 is TGTGCCAGCAGTTCCCCGTTAAAAACGAGGAAGCGGGGCACTGAAGCTTTCTTT.

This clonotype was counted between two and nine times. This chain links TRBV19 with TRBJ1-5; D call uncertain. Germline assignment: CDR1 LNHDA and CDR2 SQIVND (reference sequence). CDR3 length equals 14 residues. The V gene lost 4 bases and the J gene lost 7 bases, with 14 bases spanning the gap. In DNA form, the CDR3 reads TGTGCCAGTAGTACCCTCACAAGGATCCAGCCCCAGCATTTT. Its translation: CASSTLTRIQPQHF.

The chain joins TRBV7-4 to TRBJ2-2, with 8 nucleotides matching TRBD2. Germline trimming cut 5 bases from V and 0 bases from J; bases unmatched to any gene: 5. Germline V gene sequence: CDR1 SGHVT, CDR2 SQSDAQ. The CDR3 is made up of 16 amino acids. CDR3 amino acids: CASSGHSGANTGELFF. CDR3 nucleotide sequence: TGTGCCAGCAGCGGCCATAGCGGGGCGAACACCGGGGAGCTGTTTTTT.

This clonotype was counted many times. The chain combines TRBV7-9 with TRBJ2-7, with D possibly being TRBD2 (5 bases). CDR1 is SEHNR and CDR2 is FQNEAQ in the germline V gene (reference sequence). The CDR3 has 14 residues. The V and J ends lost 5 bases and 3 bases respectively, with 14 bases between them. CDR3: CASSDTLGDYEQYF. The CDR3 DNA reads TGTGCCAGCAGCGACACCCTCGGGGACTACGAGCAGTACTTC.

This clonotype was seen more than once but under ten times. The chain has TRBV5-1 and TRBJ2-7; D tentatively reads TRBD1 or TRBD2 (6 bases each). V was trimmed by 2 bases and J by 5 bases, leaving 17 bases between them. The CDR3 extends over 15 amino acids. The V gene's germline CDR1 is SGHRS and CDR2 YFSETQ. The CDR3 region has the DNA TGCGCCAGCAGCTTTTCTTGGGGGGCAGGGGACGAGCAGTACTTC. Amino acids: CASSFSWGAGDEQYF.

The V and J genes are TRBV27 and TRBJ2-2; D is ambiguous. V was cut by 4 bases and J by 3 bases, with 9 bases left in between. Germline assignment: CDR1 MNHEY and CDR2 SMNVEV (reference sequence). The CDR3 runs 14 residues. DNA of the CDR3: TGTGCCAGCAGTTCCCTAGAGGACACCGGGGAGCTGTTTTTT. Encoded protein: CASSSLEDTGELFF.

The chain has TRBV5-5 and TRBJ2-2; D not certain. This CDR3 has 15 residues. The germline V gene encodes CDR1 SGHKS and CDR2 YYEKEE (reference sequence). The V end lost 0 bases, the J end lost 6 bases, and 12 bases lay between the germline ends. The CDR3 region is CASSLGNQVSGELFF. CDR3 DNA: TGTGCCAGCAGCTTGGGGAATCAGGTTTCCGGGGAGCTGTTTTTT.

This clonotype occurred many times. A much larger clone differs by one base, so this may be a read error. This rearrangement joins TRBV7-3 to TRBJ2-3; TRBD2 matches 10 bases. The junction had 3 bases not matched to a gene; V was cut back by 5 bases and J by 1 base. From germline, CDR1 is SGHTA and CDR2 FQGTGA. The CDR3 loop spans 15 amino acids. The CDR3 DNA reads as TGTGCCAGCAGCATAAGCGGGGGGGGCACAGATACGCAGTATTTT. Translated: CASSISGGGTDTQYF.

The rearrangement joins TRBV6-6 to TRBJ2-7, with 12 bases aligning to TRBD1. Germline V gives CDR1 MNHNY, CDR2 SVGAGI (reference sequence). The CDR3 is 15 amino acids. Unmatched junction bases numbered 6, after V lost 2 bases and J lost 7 bases. The CDR3 sequence: CASSYPGQGAREQYF. The DNA of the CDR3 is TGTGCCAGCAGTTACCCGGGACAGGGGGCGAGAGAGCAGTACTTC.

The J gene is TRBJ1-1, the V gene TRBV4-2; the D gene is possibly TRBD1 (6 bases). CDR3 size: 18 residues. Germline V lookup: CDR1 LGHNA, CDR2 YNFKEQ. With 4 bases removed from V and 4 bases from J, the gap between germline ends came to 25 bases. Here the CDR3 reads CASSPRLRTATILTEAFF. CDR3 sequence (DNA): TGTGCCAGCAGCCCCCGCCTTCGGACAGCCACTATCCTCACTGAAGCTTTCTTT.

This clonotype appeared many times. The gene calls are TRBV6-5 and TRBJ1-3; unclear D gene. V lost 5 bases to trimming and J lost 0 bases, with 8 bases between them. Germline V gene sequence: CDR1 MNHEY, CDR2 SVGAGI. The CDR3 runs 14 residues. In nucleotides, the CDR3 is TGTGCCAGCAGTGCCCAGAGCTCTGGAAACACCATATATTTT. Translated: CASSAQSSGNTIYF.

This chain connects TRBV5-1 to TRBJ2-5, with D hard to call. The CDR3 totals 12 residues. V lost 5 bases and J lost 4, with 9 bases in between. Germline loops: CDR1 SGHRS, CDR2 YFSETQ. The CDR3 region is CASSVIGETQYF. CDR3 DNA: TGCGCCAGCAGTGTGATCGGAGAGACCCAGTACTTC. Looking up the rest from reference TRBV5-1 and TRBJ2-5 gives the full variable domain: KAGVTQTPRYLIKTRGQQVTLSCSPISGHRSVSWYQQTPGQGLQFLFEYFSETQRNKGNFPGRFSGRQFSNSRSEMNVSTLELGDSALYLCASSVIGETQYFGPGTRLLVL.